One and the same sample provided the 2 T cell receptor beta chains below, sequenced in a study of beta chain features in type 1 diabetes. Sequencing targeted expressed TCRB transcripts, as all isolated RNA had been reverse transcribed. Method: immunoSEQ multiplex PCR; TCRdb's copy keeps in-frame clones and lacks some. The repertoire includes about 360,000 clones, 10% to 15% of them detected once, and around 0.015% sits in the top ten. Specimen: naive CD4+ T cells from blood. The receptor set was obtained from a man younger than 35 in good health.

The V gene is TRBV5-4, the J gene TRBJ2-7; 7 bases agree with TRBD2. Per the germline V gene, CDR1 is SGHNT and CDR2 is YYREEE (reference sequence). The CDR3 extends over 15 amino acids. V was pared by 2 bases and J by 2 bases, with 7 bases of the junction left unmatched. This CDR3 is CASSFLAARPYEQYF. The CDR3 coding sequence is TGTGCCAGCAGCTTCCTAGCGGCCCGCCCCTACGAGCAGTACTTC.

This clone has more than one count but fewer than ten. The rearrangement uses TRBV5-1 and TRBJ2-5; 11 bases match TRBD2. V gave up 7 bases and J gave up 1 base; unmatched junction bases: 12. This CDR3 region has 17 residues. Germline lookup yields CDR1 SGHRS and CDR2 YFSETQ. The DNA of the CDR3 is TGCGCCAGCTCCCTCCCGGGGCTAGCGGGGGGCCAAGAGACCCAGTACTTC. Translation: CASSLPGLAGGQETQYF.